This T cell receptor (beta chain) emerged from a study of T cell responses to AZD1222 COVID-19 vaccine. General study findings and limits: White British ancestry dominated among donors, who included more females, and clonal diversity was possibly underestimated. Nearly half of unique spike-specific TCRs reportedly avoided B.1.351 and B.1.1.7 mutated regions.

There are 13 residues in the CDR3. Trimming removed 3 bases at V and 2 bases at J, with 7 bases between. The germline V gene encodes CDR1 KGHSH and CDR2 LQKENI. As to this clone: As yet, its antigen is unknown.

Measured with immunoSEQ multiplex PCR; TCRdb has only the in-frame clones, and not every one. The sample lists around 130,000 clones, approximately 94% occurring once. Sequencing was performed on peripheral blood, taken on day 0 of AZD1222 vaccination. The chain has TRBV18 and TRBJ1-2, with D uncertain. The clonotype was recovered from an adult in good health. The CDR3 sequence: CASSPGINYGYTF. The CDR3 DNA reads TGTGCCAGCTCACCTGGTATCAACTATGGCTACACCTTC.